This paragraph reports one T cell receptor (beta chain). Its specificity is unknown. The sample originates from a study of Ad26.COV2.S vaccination and SARS-CoV-2 variants. Study-level findings and limits: There was reportedly substantial breadth in spike-specific CD8+ and CD4+ T cell responses after vaccination.

Treatment denoted: about 20 received Ad26.COV2.S at low or high dose, single or two shots; 5 received placebo; per-sample allocation not given. The samples date from day 63 after the first vaccine or placebo injection. Sequencing used immunoSEQ multiplex PCR; TCRdb keeps in-frame clones, though not all of them. The repertoire has hundreds of thousands of clones, about 90% of them found once; the top ten carry approximately 1.5%. Germline-derived CDR1 and CDR2 are LGHDT and YNNKEL (reference sequence). The CDR3 covers 13 residues. The V and J ends lost 3 bases and 5 bases respectively, with 11 bases between them.

The clonotype was recovered from a person between 18 and 65 years old who received the Ad26.COV2.S COVID-19 vaccine or a placebo. The material sequenced was peripheral blood, taken in a trial of Ad26.COV2.S vaccine versus placebo. This chain uses TRBV3-1 (or the pseudogene TRBV3-2) with TRBJ2-7; D gene uncertain. CDR3 region: CASSHRAVNEQYF. The CDR3 DNA is TGTGCCAGCAGCCACCGGGCGGTTAACGAGCAGTACTTC.